Sequencing of this T cell receptor (beta chain) was carried out in a study of blood T cell repertoires in COVID-19. Across the study: The United States, Italy and Spain were the sources of the acute and convalescent COVID-19 samples. PBMCs, B-cell-depleted T cells, or T cells were the source of the cDNA or gDNA that made up the material.

In the original processing: Nucleated cell counts were estimated from reference gene primer amplification. This table comes from immunoSEQ multiplex PCR, and its TCRdb copy is limited to in-frame clones, with some not included. D and trimming were read from the DNA, whereas the V and J calls and clone size are those reported in that table. Among 200,000 to 300,000 clones listed, 70% to 85% were seen once. Sequenced sample: peripheral blood. This TCR was recovered from a middle-aged man who had recovered from COVID-19.

The CDR3 region has the DNA TGTGCCAGCAGTCTGCGCGTCACCGGGGAGCTGTTTTTT. Protein: CASSLRVTGELFF. The gene calls are TRBV12-3 or TRBV12-4 and TRBJ2-2; no definite D call. Trimming left V 5 bases short and J 4 bases short, with 8 bases between. This CDR3 region has 13 residues.